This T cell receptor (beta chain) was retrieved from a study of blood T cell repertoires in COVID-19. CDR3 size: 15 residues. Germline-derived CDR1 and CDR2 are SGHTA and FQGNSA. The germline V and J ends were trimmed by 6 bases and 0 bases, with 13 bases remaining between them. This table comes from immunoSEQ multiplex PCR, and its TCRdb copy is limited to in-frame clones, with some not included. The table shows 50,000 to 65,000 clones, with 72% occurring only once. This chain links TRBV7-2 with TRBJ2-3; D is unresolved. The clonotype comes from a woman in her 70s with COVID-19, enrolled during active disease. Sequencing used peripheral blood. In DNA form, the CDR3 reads TGTGCCAGCAGACCAAACCCGACTAGCACAGATACGCAGTATTTT. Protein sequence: CASRPNPTSTDTQYF.